This T cell receptor beta chain was identified during a study of OX40 agonist ivuxolimab in advanced cancers. Study-wide context: Dose-escalation subjects each had hepatocellular carcinoma, melanoma, renal cell or head and neck cancer. Study conclusions and caveats: The study found among the lowest clonal expansion in partial responders at 0.1-3.0 mg/kg. Among the nonresponders, some also had low normalized T-cell clonal expansion.

Data came from immunoSEQ multiplex PCR; TCRdb stores just in-frame clones and leaves some out. The sample includes approximately 82,000 clones, about nine tenths of them seen just once. The CDR3 is 16 residues long. Germline V gene lookup returns CDR1 SGHTA and CDR2 FQGNSA. Trimming pared 5 bases from V and 5 bases from J, leaving 21 bases between. In the case of this clone: Its antigen is unidentified.

This clonotype was sampled from an adult with an advanced solid tumor such as melanoma, head and neck, liver or kidney cancer. Source: CD4+ or CD8+ T cells sorted from blood, taken in a trial of the OX40 agonist ivuxolimab. The genes are TRBV7-2 and TRBJ2-5; D may be TRBD1 or TRBD2 (6 bases each). In nucleotides, the CDR3 is TGTGCCAGCAGCATGCCCCTCGGGGGCGCAGGGGAGACCCAGTACTTC. Encoded protein: CASSMPLGGAGETQYF.